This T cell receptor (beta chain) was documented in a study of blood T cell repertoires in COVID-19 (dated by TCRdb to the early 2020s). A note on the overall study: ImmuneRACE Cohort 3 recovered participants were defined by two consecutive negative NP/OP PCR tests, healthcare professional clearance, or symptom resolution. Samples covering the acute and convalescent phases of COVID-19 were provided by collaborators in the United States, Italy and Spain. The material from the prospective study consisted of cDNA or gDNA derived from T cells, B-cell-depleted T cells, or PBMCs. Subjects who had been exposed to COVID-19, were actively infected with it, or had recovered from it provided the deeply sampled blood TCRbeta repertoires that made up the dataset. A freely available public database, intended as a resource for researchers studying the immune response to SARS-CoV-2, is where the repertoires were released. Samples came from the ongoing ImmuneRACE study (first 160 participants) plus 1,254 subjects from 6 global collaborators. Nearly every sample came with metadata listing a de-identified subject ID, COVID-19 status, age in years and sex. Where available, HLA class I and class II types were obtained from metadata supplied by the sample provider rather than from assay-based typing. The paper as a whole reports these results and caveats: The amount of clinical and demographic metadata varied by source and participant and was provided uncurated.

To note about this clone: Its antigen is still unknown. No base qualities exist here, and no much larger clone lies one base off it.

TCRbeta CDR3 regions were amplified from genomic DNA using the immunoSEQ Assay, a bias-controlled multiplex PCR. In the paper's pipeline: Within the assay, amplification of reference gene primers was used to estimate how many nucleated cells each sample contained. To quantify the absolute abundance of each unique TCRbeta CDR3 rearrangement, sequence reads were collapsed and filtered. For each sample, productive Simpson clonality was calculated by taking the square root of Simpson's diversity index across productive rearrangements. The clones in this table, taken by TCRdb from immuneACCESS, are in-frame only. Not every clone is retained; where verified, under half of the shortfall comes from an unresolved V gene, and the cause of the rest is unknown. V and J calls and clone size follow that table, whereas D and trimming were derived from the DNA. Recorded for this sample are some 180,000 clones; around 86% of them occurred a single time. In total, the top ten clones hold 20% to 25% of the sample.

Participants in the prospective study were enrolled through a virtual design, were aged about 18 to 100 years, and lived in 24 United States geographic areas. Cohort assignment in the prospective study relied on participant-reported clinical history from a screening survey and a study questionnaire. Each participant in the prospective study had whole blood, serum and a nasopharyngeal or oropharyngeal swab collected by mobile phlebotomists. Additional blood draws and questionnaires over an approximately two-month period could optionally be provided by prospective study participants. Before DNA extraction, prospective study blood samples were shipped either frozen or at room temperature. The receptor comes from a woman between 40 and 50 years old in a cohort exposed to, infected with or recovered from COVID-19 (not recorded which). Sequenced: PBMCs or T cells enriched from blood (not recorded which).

The CDR3 in this case is CASSFSKNEQYF. The nucleotides are TGTGCCAGCAGCTTCAGTAAAAACGAGCAGTACTTC. Here the chain combines TRBV13 and TRBJ2-7; no D gene is confidently identified. CDR1 PRHDT and CDR2 FYEKMQ were looked up in the germline V gene (reference sequence). Including the terminal cysteine and phenylalanine, the CDR3 comprises 12 residues. Just the 36-base CDR3 DNA is kept, in frame starting at base 1. V is reduced by 3 bases and J by 5 bases, leaving a spacing of 8 bases between them. This CDR3, with the reference TRBV13 and TRBJ2-7 proteins standing in past its ends, gives the full variable domain AAGVIQSPRHLIKEKRETATLKCYPIPRHDTVYWYQQGPGQDPQFLISFYEKMQSDKGSIPDRFSAQQFSDYHSELNMSSLELGDSALYFCASSFSKNEQYFGPGTRLTVT.